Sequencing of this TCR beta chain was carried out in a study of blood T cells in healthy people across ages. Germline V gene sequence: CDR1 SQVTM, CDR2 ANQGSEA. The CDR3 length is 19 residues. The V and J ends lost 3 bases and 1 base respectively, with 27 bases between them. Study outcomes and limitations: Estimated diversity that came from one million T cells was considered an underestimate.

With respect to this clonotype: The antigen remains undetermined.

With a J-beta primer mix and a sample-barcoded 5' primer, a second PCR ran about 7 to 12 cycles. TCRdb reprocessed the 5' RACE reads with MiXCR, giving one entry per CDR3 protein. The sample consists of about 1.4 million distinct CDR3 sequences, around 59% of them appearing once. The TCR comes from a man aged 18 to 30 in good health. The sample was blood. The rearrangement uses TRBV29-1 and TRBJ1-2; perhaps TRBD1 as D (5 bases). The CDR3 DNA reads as TGCAGCGTTGAGTCCGGGAGTAGATTCGTAGAGGGGATTAACTATGGCTACACCTTC. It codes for CSVESGSRFVEGINYGYTF. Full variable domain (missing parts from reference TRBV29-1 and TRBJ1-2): SAVISQKPSRDICQRGTSLTIQCQVDSQVTMMFWYRQQPGQSLTLIATANQGSEATYESGFVIDKFPISRPNLTFSTLTVSNMSPEDSSIYLCSVESGSRFVEGINYGYTFGSGTRLTVV.